These 24 T cell receptor beta chains were sequenced from one sample in a study of CD8+ T cells in alopecia areata. TCR sequencing used cDNA made by reverse transcription of extracted RNA. Profiled with immunoSEQ multiplex PCR; TCRdb holds only in-frame clones, not every one. The sample contains about 190,000 clones, roughly 66% of which appear only once. The treatment is: oral pan-JAK inhibitor, 5-10 mg twice daily. This sample comprised CD4+ T cells sorted from blood, obtained at week 24, from a patient treated with tofacitinib. The receptors stem from a human donor with alopecia areata.

This clone was picked up one time. The chain links TRBV4-3 to TRBJ1-1, with unresolved D. Trimming removed 0 bases at V and 3 bases at J, with 5 bases between. Per the germline V gene, CDR1 is LGHNA and CDR2 is YSLEER. The CDR3 covers 13 residues. CDR3 nucleotides: TGCGCCAGCAGCCAAGACCCGGACACTGAAGCTTTCTTT. As protein: CASSQDPDTEAFF.

This clone was observed a few times. V is TRBV5-1 and J is TRBJ2-7; D perhaps matches TRBD1 (6 bases). CDR3 length equals 12 residues. Trimming removed 4 bases at V and 4 bases at J, with 9 bases between. Germline V gene sequence: CDR1 SGHRS, CDR2 YFSETQ. CDR3 sequence reads: CASSGQMYEQYF. The CDR3 DNA sequence: TGCGCCAGCAGCGGACAGATGTACGAGCAGTACTTC.

This clone was observed a handful of times. This chain connects TRBV10-3 to TRBJ1-2; D not resolved. Trimming left V 0 bases short and J 1 base short, with 12 bases between. Germline loops: CDR1 ENHRY, CDR2 SYGVKD. This CDR3 is 16 amino acids long. CDR3 bases: TGTGCCATCAGTGAGTCGGGCGCACCGCGTAACTATGGCTACACCTTC. It codes for CAISESGAPRNYGYTF.

This clone is a singleton in its sample. This same CDR3 is encoded by further DNA sequences in the sample. This chain joins TRBV5-1 and TRBJ2-3; possibly TRBD1 for D (5 bases). Germline values: CDR1 SGHRS, CDR2 YFSETQ. Trimming shortened V by 0 bases and J by 0 bases, and 8 bases separated the two germline ends. This CDR3 region has 15 residues. CDR3 region: CASSLVTASTDTQYF. In nucleotides, the CDR3 is TGCGCCAGCAGCTTGGTGACAGCTAGCACAGATACGCAGTATTTT.

The rearrangement joins TRBV28 to TRBJ2-1; TRBD1 agrees at 10 bases. The V gene's germline CDR1 is MDHEN and CDR2 SYDVKM. The CDR3 consists of 16 residues. The V and J ends lost 6 bases and 10 bases, in that order; junction bases with no gene match: 15. CDR3 loop: CASSLLRDRGMREQFF. In nucleotides, the CDR3 is TGTGCCAGCAGCCTACTTCGGGACAGGGGAATGAGGGAGCAGTTCTTC.

This clone occurred once. The chain couples TRBV1 to TRBJ1-1. TRBV1 has pseudogene status. The CDR3 consists of 16 residues. The CDR3 sequence: CTSSQAPGGEDTEAFF. The CDR3 DNA reads TGCACCAGCAGCCAAGCCCCAGGAGGGGAGGACACTGAAGCTTTCTTT.

In this sample, this clone turned up a few times. Other DNA sequences of this sample code for an identical CDR3. The V call is TRBV29-1, the J call TRBJ1-5; 7 bases agree with TRBD1. Germline trimming cut 4 bases from V and 1 base from J; bases unmatched to any gene: 1. Germline lookup yields CDR1 SQVTM and CDR2 ANQGSEA. The length of the CDR3 is 13 residues. The CDR3 bases are TGCAGCGTTGGACAGGGAAGCAATCAGCCCCAGCATTTT. Its protein is CSVGQGSNQPQHF.

This clone showed up just a few times. The V call is TRBV29-1, the J call TRBJ1-2, with 7 bases lining up with TRBD1. The CDR3 is 13 amino acids. V shed 8 bases, J shed 5 bases, and the junction held 11 bases outside the gene matches. Germline assignment: CDR1 SQVTM and CDR2 ANQGSEA. The CDR3 coding sequence is TGCAGCTCGAAGGGGGGACAGTCGTATGGCTACACCTTC. It codes for CSSKGGQSYGYTF.

This chain joins TRBV11-2 and TRBJ2-4, with 7 positions matching TRBD1. Unmatched junction bases numbered 10, after V lost 5 bases and J lost 0 bases. In germline, CDR1 is SGHAT, CDR2 FQNNGV. The CDR3 length is 17 residues. This CDR3 reads CASSHGTGVRAKNIQYF. The CDR3, as DNA: TGTGCCAGCAGCCACGGAACAGGGGTTCGAGCCAAAAACATTCAGTACTTC.

The chain is built from TRBV4-1 and TRBJ1-4; D is unclear. The CDR3 spans 16 residues. Germline V gene lookup returns CDR1 MGHRA and CDR2 YSYEKL. The ends were cut back, 1 base at V and 7 bases at J, with 16 bases in the middle. CDR3 residues: CASSQVGPLGGEKLFF. Written as DNA, the CDR3 is TGCGCCAGCAGCCAAGTCGGACCCTTGGGAGGTGAAAAACTGTTTTTT.

There are a few counts of this clone. The CDR3 sequence: CSVATLTAMNTEAFF. CDR3 DNA: TGCAGCGTTGCCACATTGACAGCCATGAACACTGAAGCTTTCTTT. The chain has TRBV29-1 and TRBJ1-1, with D perhaps matching TRBD1 (5 bases). Trimming removed 4 bases at V and 0 bases at J, with 15 bases between. The CDR3 has 15 amino acids. Germline V lookup: CDR1 SQVTM, CDR2 ANQGSEA.

This clone was seen only a few times. The chain links TRBV2 to TRBJ2-1; tentatively, D is TRBD1 or TRBD2 (5 bases each). V dropped 9 bases and J dropped 8 bases, with 17 bases sitting between them. CDR1 is SNHLY and CDR2 is FYNNEI in the germline V gene. The CDR3 covers 13 residues. The CDR3 DNA sequence: TGTGCCAGTAGGGACCTGCCTGTTGATGAGCAGTTCTTC. Translation gives CASRDLPVDEQFF.

The gene calls are TRBV29-1 and TRBJ2-3; unclear D gene. Trimming took off 0 bases at V and 2 bases at J, with 6 bases between the two ends. CDR3 length equals 13 residues. Germline V lookup: CDR1 SQVTM, CDR2 ANQGSEA. The CDR3 region has the DNA TGCAGCGTTGAAGAAGTAATCACAGATACGCAGTATTTT. This encodes CSVEEVITDTQYF.

The rearrangement links TRBV30 to TRBJ2-5; D remains ambiguous. The CDR3 has 12 amino acids. Germline V lookup: CDR1 GTSNPN, CDR2 SVGIG (reference sequence). Trimming stripped 3 bases from V and 2 bases from J, with 7 bases between. CDR3 coding DNA: TGTGCCTGGAGGGACCAACAAGAGACCCAGTACTTC. Translation: CAWRDQQETQYF.

This chain joins TRBV2 and TRBJ2-3; D could derive from TRBD1 or TRBD2 (5 bases each). Germline V CDR1 and CDR2: SNHLY, FYNNEI. The CDR3 loop spans 14 amino acids. V was pared by 4 bases and J by 5 bases, with 13 bases between. The CDR3 protein is CASSGGAARDTQYF. CDR3 nucleotide sequence: TGTGCCAGCAGTGGAGGGGCCGCCCGAGATACGCAGTATTTT. Full variable domain (remainder filled in from reference TRBV2 and TRBJ2-3): EPEVTQTPSHQVTQMGQEVILRCVPISNHLYFYWYRQILGQKVEFLVSFYNNEISEKSEIFDDQFSVERPDGSNFTLKIRSTKLEDSAMYFCASSGGAARDTQYFGPGTRLTVL.

V is TRBV9 and J is TRBJ2-3; TRBD2 is a possible D gene (5 bases). The germline V gene has CDR1 SGDLS and CDR2 YYNGEE. This CDR3 is built from 18 residues. The ends were cut back, 3 bases at V and 3 bases at J, with 23 bases in the middle. Here the CDR3 reads CASSETTSTRKGTDTQYF. CDR3 sequence (DNA): TGTGCCAGCAGCGAGACTACTTCAACTAGAAAGGGAACAGATACGCAGTATTTT.

CDR3 loop: CASSLIWTSNTGELFF. CDR3 DNA sequence: TGTGCCAGCAGCTTAATATGGACTAGCAACACCGGGGAGCTGTTTTTT. This chain links TRBV7-3 with TRBJ2-2, with 8 positions matching TRBD2. CDR1 SGHTA and CDR2 FQGTGA come from the germline V gene. The ends lost 1 base at V and 2 bases at J; junction bases unmatched: 3. The CDR3 runs 16 residues.

The J gene is TRBJ1-2, the V gene TRBV5-1; possibly TRBD1 for D (6 bases). This CDR3 has 13 residues. The germline V and J ends were trimmed by 3 bases and 7 bases, with 13 bases remaining between them. Germline V lookup: CDR1 SGHRS, CDR2 YFSETQ. CDR3 protein: CASSSGQYGGYTF. CDR3 sequence (DNA): TGCGCCAGCAGCTCAGGACAGTATGGTGGCTACACCTTC.

The CDR3 coding sequence is TGCAGCGTTGAAGATCCAACTACGAACTATGGCTACACCTTC. It codes for CSVEDPTTNYGYTF. The chain carries TRBV29-1 and TRBJ1-2; D not certain. The CDR3 loop spans 14 amino acids. Deletions cut 0 bases from V and 2 bases from J, with 10 bases between. Per the germline V gene, CDR1 is SQVTM and CDR2 is ANQGSEA.

The J gene is TRBJ1-2, the V gene TRBV5-1; D perhaps matches TRBD1 (5 bases). V was trimmed by 4 bases and J by 0 bases, leaving 7 bases between them. The CDR3 spans 13 residues. Germline V gene lookup returns CDR1 SGHRS and CDR2 YFSETQ. The CDR3 region has the DNA TGCGCCAGCAGCGAGGACACTAACTATGGCTACACCTTC. It yields the protein CASSEDTNYGYTF.

The rearrangement uses TRBV29-1 and TRBJ1-2, with a weak D call TRBD1 (6 bases). Germline CDR1 reads SQVTM; CDR2 reads ANQGSEA. CDR3 size: 12 residues. V gave up 6 bases and J gave up 6 bases, with 14 bases separating them. DNA of the CDR3: TGCAGCGTCAGACAGGACTCTGATGGCTACACCTTC. It translates to CSVRQDSDGYTF.

This clone showed up just once. The V and J genes are TRBV11-2 and TRBJ2-3, with 11 bases identical to TRBD2. The CDR3 is 16 amino acids. J was trimmed by 4 bases and V by 4 bases; bases with no gene match: 7. The germline gives CDR1 SGHAT, CDR2 FQNNGV. The CDR3 sequence: CASSSHSGGASDTQYF. CDR3 sequence (DNA): TGTGCCAGCAGCTCCCATAGCGGGGGGGCATCAGATACGCAGTATTTT.

The chain recombines TRBV11-2 with TRBJ2-3; TRBD1 is a possible D gene (5 bases). Germline values: CDR1 SGHAT, CDR2 FQNNGV. V lost 2 bases and J 5 bases, leaving 11 bases between the germline ends. The CDR3 spans 14 residues. The CDR3 DNA reads as TGTGCCAGCAGCTTACAGGGATTCGGAGATACGCAGTATTTT. This sequence encodes CASSLQGFGDTQYF.

This clone showed up just once. This chain links TRBV30 with TRBJ1-5; D gene unclear. V lost 4 bases, J lost 2 bases, and 15 bases lay in between. In germline, CDR1 is GTSNPN, CDR2 SVGIG (reference sequence). The CDR3 has 15 amino acids. CDR3: CAWNRKDGRNQPQHF. CDR3 coding DNA: TGTGCCTGGAATCGCAAGGACGGTCGCAATCAGCCCCAGCATTTT.